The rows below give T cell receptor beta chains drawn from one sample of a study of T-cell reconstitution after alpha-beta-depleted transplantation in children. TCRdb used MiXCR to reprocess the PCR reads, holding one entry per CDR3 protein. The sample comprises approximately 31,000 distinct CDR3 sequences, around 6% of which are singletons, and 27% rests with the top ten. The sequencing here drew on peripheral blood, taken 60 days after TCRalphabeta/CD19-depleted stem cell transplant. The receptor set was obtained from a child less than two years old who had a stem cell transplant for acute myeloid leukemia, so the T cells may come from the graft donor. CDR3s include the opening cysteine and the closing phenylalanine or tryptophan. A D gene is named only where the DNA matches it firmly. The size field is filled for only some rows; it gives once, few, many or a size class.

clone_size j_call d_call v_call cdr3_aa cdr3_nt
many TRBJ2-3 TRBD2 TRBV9 CASSASGGASDTQYF TGTGCCAGCAGCGCCAGCGGGGGGGCCTCAGATACGCAGTATTTT
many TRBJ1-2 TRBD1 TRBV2 CAARGGTGLFF TGTGCCGCCCGGGGAGGGACAGGGCTTTTCTTC
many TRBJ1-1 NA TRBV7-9 CASSFGTGTETEAFF TGTGCCAGCAGCTTCGGGACGGGAACGGAGACTGAAGCTTTCTTT
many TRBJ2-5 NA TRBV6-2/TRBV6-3 CASSYTALGETQYF TGTGCCAGCAGTTACACAGCCTTAGGAGAGACCCAGTACTTC
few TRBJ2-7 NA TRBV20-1 CSARVSRGSEQYF TGCAGTGCTAGAGTTAGCAGGGGAAGCGAGCAGTACTTC
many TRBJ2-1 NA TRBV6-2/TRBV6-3 CASSFGEITSEQFF TGTGCCAGCAGTTTCGGGGAGATCACCAGTGAGCAGTTCTTC
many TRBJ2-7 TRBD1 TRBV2 CASTASGQPYEQYF TGTGCCAGCACGGCTTCGGGACAGCCCTACGAGCAGTACTTC
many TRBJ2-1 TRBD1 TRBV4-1 CASSQYRDRAYNEQFF TGCGCCAGCAGCCAATACCGGGACAGGGCCTACAATGAGCAGTTCTTC
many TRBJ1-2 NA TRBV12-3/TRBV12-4 CASSLAGRAKNYGYTF TGTGCCAGCAGTTTAGCGGGCAGGGCAAAGAACTATGGCTACACCTTC
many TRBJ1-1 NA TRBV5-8 CASSLSFSGLPATEAFF TGTGCCAGCAGCTTGAGTTTTTCGGGGTTACCGGCCACTGAAGCTTTCTTT
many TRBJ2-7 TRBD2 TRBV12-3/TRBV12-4 CASSPTSGGHEQYF TGTGCCAGCAGCCCTACTAGCGGGGGCCACGAGCAGTACTTC
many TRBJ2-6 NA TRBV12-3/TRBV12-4 CASSPGSGANVLTF TGTGCCAGCTCCCCTGGGTCTGGGGCCAACGTCCTGACTTTC
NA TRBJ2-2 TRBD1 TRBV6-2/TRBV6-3 CASSYPDRGRPTGELFF TGTGCCAGCAGTTACCCGGACAGGGGGCGCCCCACCGGGGAGCTGTTTTTT
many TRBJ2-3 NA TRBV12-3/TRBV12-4 CASSLAQPGGTQYF TGTGCCAGCAGTTTAGCCCAGCCCGGCGGTACGCAGTATTTT
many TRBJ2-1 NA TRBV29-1 CSVPTSYNEQFF TGCAGCGTACCTACTAGTTACAATGAGCAGTTCTTC
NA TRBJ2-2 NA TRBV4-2 CASSPRGRGGTGELFF TGTGCCAGCAGCCCTAGAGGCAGGGGGGGGACCGGGGAGCTGTTTTTT
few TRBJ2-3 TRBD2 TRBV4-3 CASSPRQWGGDTQYF TGCGCCAGCAGCCCCCGGCAGTGGGGGGGAGATACGCAGTATTTT
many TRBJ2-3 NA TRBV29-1 CSVETDTQYF TGCAGCGTTGAAACAGATACGCAGTATTTT
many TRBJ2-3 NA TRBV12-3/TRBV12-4 CASSLSQAARDTQYF TGTGCCAGCAGTTTGTCACAGGCCGCCCGAGATACGCAGTATTTT
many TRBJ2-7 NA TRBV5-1 CASSLTSRNQGKVHEQYF TGCGCCAGCAGCTTGACTAGCCGAAATCAGGGGAAGGTCCACGAGCAGTACTTC
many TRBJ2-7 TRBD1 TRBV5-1 CASSLDTGGTYEQYF TGCGCCAGCAGCTTGGATACAGGGGGTACCTACGAGCAGTACTTC
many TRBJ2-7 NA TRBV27 CASSFLGKVYEQYF TGTGCCAGCAGTTTTCTGGGTAAAGTCTACGAGCAGTACTTC
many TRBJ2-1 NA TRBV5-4 CASSPVPWDNEQFF TGTGCCAGCAGCCCCGTTCCTTGGGACAATGAGCAGTTCTTC
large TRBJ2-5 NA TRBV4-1 CASSQNMGETQYF TGCGCCAGCAGCCAAAATATGGGGGAGACCCAGTACTTC
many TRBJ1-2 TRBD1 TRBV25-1 CASSEFQGGKYGYTF TGTGCCAGCAGTGAATTCCAGGGGGGGAAATATGGCTACACCTTC
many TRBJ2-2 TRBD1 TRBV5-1 CASGDRPNTGELFF TGCGCCAGCGGGGACAGGCCGAACACCGGGGAGCTGTTTTTT
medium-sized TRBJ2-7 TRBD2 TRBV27 CASSPPGLALYEQYF TGTGCCAGCTCACCCCCGGGACTAGCCCTCTACGAGCAGTACTTC
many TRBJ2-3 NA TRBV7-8 CASRDGSTDTQYF TGTGCCAGCAGAGACGGATCTACAGATACGCAGTATTTT
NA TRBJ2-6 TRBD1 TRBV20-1 CCARDPRTGGSGANVLTF TGCTGTGCTAGAGATCCCCGGACAGGGGGCTCTGGGGCCAACGTCCTGACTTTC
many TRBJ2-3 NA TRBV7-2 CASSPEWQADTDTQYF TGTGCCAGCAGCCCAGAGTGGCAGGCGGACACAGATACGCAGTATTTT